What follows is one T cell receptor beta chain and its context. The data derive from a study of blood T cell repertoires in COVID-19. Study-wide background: Samples of COVID-19 (acute and convalescent) were obtained from the United States, Italy and Spain. PBMCs, B-cell-depleted T cells, or T cells provided the cDNA or gDNA that made up the material.

Original analysis: Amplification of reference gene primers provided the estimated nucleated cell counts. TCRdb keeps only in-frame clones here, not all; method: immunoSEQ multiplex PCR. V and J calls and clone size are as listed in that table; D and trimming were resolved from the DNA. Of about 270,000 clones in the sample, more than 65% were seen once. This CDR3 region has 16 residues. V lost 6 bases to trimming and J lost 0 bases; unmatched junction nucleotides: 7. CDR1 MRHNA and CDR2 SNTAGT come from the germline V gene. Sequenced: peripheral blood. The chain carries TRBV6-4 and TRBJ2-1, with TRBD2 matching over 8 bases. The TCR originated in a woman under 30 with acute or convalescent COVID-19. CDR3 in DNA: TGTGCCAGCAGCCCGACCAGCGGGAGCTCCTACAATGAGCAGTTCTTC. This sequence encodes CASSPTSGSSYNEQFF.